These T cell receptor beta chains were read from a single sample in a study of CD8+CD57+ T cells in acquired aplastic anemia. TCRdb recomputed calls from the reads with MiXCR, one row per CDR3 protein. The sample includes 180,000 or so distinct CDR3 sequences, about three fifths of them seen just once. Material: sorted CD4+, CD8+, or CD8+CD57+ T cells (not recorded which) from PBMCs. These receptors all stem from a human donor with aplastic anemia. Each CDR3 is given with its conserved first and last residue. A D gene is named only where the DNA matches it firmly. Clone size is not always given. Where it is, it says once, few, many or a class for expanded clones.

clone_size,j_call,v_call,d_call,cdr3_nt,cdr3_aa
-,TRBJ1-1,TRBV29-1,-,TGCAGCGTTCGGAAATCCAATATGAACACTGAAGCTTTCTTT,CSVRKSNMNTEAFF
-,TRBJ1-2,TRBV29-1,-,TGCAGCGTTGACCGACAGGCCCACGGCTACACCTTC,CSVDRQAHGYTF
-,TRBJ1-2,TRBV15,TRBD1,TGTGCCACCAGCAGAGATTCGAGACAGGGCCACACGGCTGGCCACACCTTC,CATSRDSRQGHTAGHTF
-,TRBJ2-7,TRBV5-1,TRBD1,TGCGCCAGCAGCTACAGGGACAGGGTCGGCGAGCAGTACTTC,CASSYRDRVGEQYF
-,TRBJ2-7,TRBV29-1,TRBD2,TGCAGCGCAGCGGGGCTAGCGTTGGAGCAGTACTTC,CSAAGLALEQYF
-,TRBJ2-3,TRBV10-3,TRBD2,TGTGCCATCAGTACTAGCGGGGGCACAGATACGCAGTATTTT,CAISTSGGTDTQYF
-,TRBJ2-1,TRBV9,-,TGTGCCAGCAGCGAAAGGGGGACGGCTAATGAGCAGTTCTTC,CASSERGTANEQFF
-,TRBJ1-2,TRBV20-1,-,TGCAGTGGATCAGGCATCGCTGACCTAAACTATGGCTACACCTTC,CSGSGIADLNYGYTF
-,TRBJ2-1,TRBV5-4,TRBD2,TGTGCCAGCAGCTGGGGCGGGGGGAGCTCCTACAATGAGCAGTTCTTC,CASSWGGGSSYNEQFF
-,TRBJ2-3,TRBV11-2,-,TGTGCCAGCAGCTTAGAGCCCCGCACAGATACGCAGTATTTT,CASSLEPRTDTQYF
-,TRBJ2-2,TRBV20-1,TRBD1,TGCAGTGCGCGGGGGACAGGGTTGAACGGGGAGCTGTTTTTT,CSARGTGLNGELFF
-,TRBJ2-3,TRBV10-3,TRBD2,TGTGCCATCAGTGGGACTAGCGGGGGAAGCACAGATACGCAGTATTTT,CAISGTSGGSTDTQYF
few,TRBJ2-5,TRBV20-1,-,TGCAGTGCCGAGCGGGACACACAAGAGACCCAGTACTTC,CSAERDTQETQYF
few,TRBJ2-1,TRBV9,TRBD1,TGTGCCAGCAGCCCTCGGGACAGTCTCTACAATGAGCAGTTCTTC,CASSPRDSLYNEQFF
-,TRBJ2-7,TRBV7-8,-,TGTGCCAGGATCTTAGTAGACTACGAGCAGTACTTC,CARILVDYEQYF
-,TRBJ2-5,TRBV2,-,TGTGCCAGCAGTGTTTCACAATCCCTGCAGACCCAGTACTTC,CASSVSQSLQTQYF
-,TRBJ2-5,TRBV7-2,TRBD2,TGTGCCAGCAGCTTGATACTTGCGAGCGGGGGGGTTCAAGAGACCCAGTACTTC,CASSLILASGGVQETQYF
many,TRBJ2-7,TRBV19,-,TGTGCCAGTAGTATAGCCAAGGTGGCGACCTACGAGCAGTACTTC,CASSIAKVATYEQYF
-,TRBJ1-1,TRBV15,-,TGTGCCACCAGCGGAACGGCAGGACCGGCTTTCTTT,CATSGTAGPAFF
-,TRBJ1-1,TRBV11-2,-,TGTGCCAGCAGCTTACAAATACTGGGGAGGGACACTGAAGCTTTCTTT,CASSLQILGRDTEAFF
-,TRBJ2-7,TRBV2,-,TGTGCTTCTGCAGCAGGGGCAAGGAGGTACGAGCAGTACTTC,CASAAGARRYEQYF
-,TRBJ2-1,TRBV24-1,-,TGTGCCACCAGTCCCGGTCCGGAGGCCAATGAGCAGTTCTTC,CATSPGPEANEQFF
-,TRBJ2-5,TRBV7-7,TRBD2,TGTGCTAGCAGCTTAGCGGGGGGCCGGGAGACCCAGTACTTC,CASSLAGGRETQYF
-,TRBJ2-7,TRBV10-2,TRBD1,TGCGCCAGCAGTGGGCTAGGGACAGGGTCCCACGAGCAGTACTTC,CASSGLGTGSHEQYF
once,TRBJ1-1,TRBV5-1,TRBD1,TGTGCCAGCAGTTGGGCCGGGACAGCTGAAGCCTTCTTT,CASSWAGTAEAFF
-,TRBJ1-2,TRBV20-1,-,TGCAGTGCTGCTCAGGGAGATGGCTACACCTTC,CSAAQGDGYTF
many,TRBJ2-7,TRBV6-1,-,TGTGCCAGCAGTGAATTTGGCAGTTCGAGCGAGCAGTACTTC,CASSEFGSSSEQYF
-,TRBJ1-4,TRBV7-6,-,TGTGCCAGCAGCAATAGCCGGCAGGGCTCGGGTGAAAAACTGTTTTTT,CASSNSRQGSGEKLFF
-,TRBJ1-1,TRBV5-1,-,TGCGCCAGCAGCTTGGACGGACAGTGGAACACTGAAGCTTTCTTT,CASSLDGQWNTEAFF
few,TRBJ2-7,TRBV7-2,TRBD1,TGTGCCAGCAGCCGGACAGGGGGGGAGCAGTACTTC,CASSRTGGEQYF
-,TRBJ2-7,TRBV19,-,TGTGCCAGTAGCCCTGAGGACCGCCACTTCTCCTACGAGCAGTACTTC,CASSPEDRHFSYEQYF
many,TRBJ2-7,TRBV13,-,TGTGCCAGCAGCTGGGCAGGGTCCCTCTACGAGCAGTACTTC,CASSWAGSLYEQYF
-,TRBJ2-5,TRBV2,TRBD1,TGTGCCAGCAGGACAGGGGGTATAGAGACCCAGTACTTC,CASRTGGIETQYF
-,TRBJ2-1,TRBV10-1,TRBD2,TGCGCCAGCAGTGGAAGGCTAGCGGGAGTCAATGAGCAGTTCTTC,CASSGRLAGVNEQFF
-,TRBJ1-5,TRBV19,-,TGTGCCAGTAGTATCGGTCTCATGAATCAGCCCCAGCATTTT,CASSIGLMNQPQHF
-,TRBJ1-5,TRBV20-1,-,TGCAGTGCTGGACCCCCCGCTTATAGCAATCAGCCCCAGCATTTT,CSAGPPAYSNQPQHF
-,TRBJ2-5,TRBV19,-,TGTGCCAGTAGTATAGTTCCCGGGGCAGTGGAGGTGACCCAGTACTTC,CASSIVPGAVEVTQYF
-,TRBJ1-1,TRBV2,-,TGTGCCAGCAGTGTGAGGGACTACGAGCGGAACACTGAAGCTTTCTTT,CASSVRDYERNTEAFF
-,TRBJ1-1,TRBV25-1,-,TGTGCCAGCAGCGTGGAAAGGAACACTGAAGTTTTCTTT,CASSVERNTEVFF
-,TRBJ2-2,TRBV2,TRBD1,TGTGCCAGCTTACCCCCCAGACAGGGGACGAACACCGGGGAGCTGTTTTTT,CASLPPRQGTNTGELFF
-,TRBJ2-5,TRBV20-1,-,TGCAGTGCGTCGAGCCGGGAGACCCAGTACTTC,CSASSRETQYF
many,TRBJ1-1,TRBV20-1,TRBD1,TGCAGTGCTAGGGGGACAGGGTTGGCTGAAGCTTTCTTT,CSARGTGLAEAFF
-,TRBJ2-7,TRBV11-1,TRBD1,TGTGCCACCCGGGACAGCCTAACCTACGAGCAGTACTTC,CATRDSLTYEQYF
-,TRBJ2-4,TRBV5-1,-,TGCGCCAGCAGCTTTGCCGGGTCCCAAAACATTCAGTACTTC,CASSFAGSQNIQYF
many,TRBJ2-7,TRBV6-1,-,TGTGCCACCTCCACCGGGCCCCGGGCTTACGAGCAGTACTTC,CATSTGPRAYEQYF
many,TRBJ1-5,TRBV5-1,TRBD1,TGCGCCAGCAGCTCCGGGACAGGGGGCAATCAGCCCCAGCATTTT,CASSSGTGGNQPQHF
-,TRBJ2-7,TRBV10-2,-,TGCGCCAGCAGTCTACGCGACTTGATCTACGAGCAGTACTTC,CASSLRDLIYEQYF
many,TRBJ1-5,TRBV9,-,TGTGCCAGCAGCGTAGGGGAGGGTCAGCCCCAGCATTTT,CASSVGEGQPQHF
few,TRBJ1-2,TRBV15,-,TGTGCCACCAGCAGAGTGGAAGGTCCCGGCTACACCTTC,CATSRVEGPGYTF
-,TRBJ1-1,TRBV9,TRBD1,TGTGCCAGCAGCGTAGAAGTTACAGGGGGAACTGAAGCTTTCTTT,CASSVEVTGGTEAFF